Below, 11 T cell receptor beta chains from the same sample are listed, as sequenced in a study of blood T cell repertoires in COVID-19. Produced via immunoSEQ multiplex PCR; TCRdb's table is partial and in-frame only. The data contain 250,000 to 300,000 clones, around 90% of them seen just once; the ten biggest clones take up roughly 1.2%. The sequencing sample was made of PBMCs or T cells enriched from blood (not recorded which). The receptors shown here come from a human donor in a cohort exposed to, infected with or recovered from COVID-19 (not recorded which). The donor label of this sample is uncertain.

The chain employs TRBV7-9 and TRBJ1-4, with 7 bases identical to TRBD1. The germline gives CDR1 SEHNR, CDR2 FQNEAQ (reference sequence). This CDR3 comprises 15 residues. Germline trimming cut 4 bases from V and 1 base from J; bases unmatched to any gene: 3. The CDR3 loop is CASSSRQGTNEKLFF. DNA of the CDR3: TGTGCCAGCAGCTCCCGACAGGGAACTAATGAAAAACTGTTTTTT.

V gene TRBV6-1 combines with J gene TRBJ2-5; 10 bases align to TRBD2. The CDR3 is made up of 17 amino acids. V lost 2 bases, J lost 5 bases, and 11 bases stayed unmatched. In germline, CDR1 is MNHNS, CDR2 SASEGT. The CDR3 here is CASSERAGGPGQETQYF. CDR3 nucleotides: TGTGCCAGCAGTGAAAGAGCGGGGGGGCCGGGGCAGGAGACCCAGTACTTC.

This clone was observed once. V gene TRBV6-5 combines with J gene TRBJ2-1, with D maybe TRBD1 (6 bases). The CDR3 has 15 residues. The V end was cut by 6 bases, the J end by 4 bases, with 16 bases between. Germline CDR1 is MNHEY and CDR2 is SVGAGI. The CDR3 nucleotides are TGTGCCAGCAGGGGAAGGGGGACATCTTACAATGAGCAGTTCTTC. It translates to CASRGRGTSYNEQFF.

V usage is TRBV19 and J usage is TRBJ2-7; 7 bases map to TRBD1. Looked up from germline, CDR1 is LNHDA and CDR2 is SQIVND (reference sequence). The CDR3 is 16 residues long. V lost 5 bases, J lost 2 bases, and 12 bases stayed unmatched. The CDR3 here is CASSPDRASWAYEQYF. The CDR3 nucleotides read TGTGCCAGTAGTCCCGACAGGGCAAGTTGGGCCTACGAGCAGTACTTC. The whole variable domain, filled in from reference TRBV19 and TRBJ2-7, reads DGGITQSPKYLFRKEGQNVTLSCEQNLNHDAMYWYRQDPGQGLRLIYYSQIVNDFQKGDIAEGYSVSREKKESFPLTVTSAQKNPTAFYLCASSPDRASWAYEQYFGPGTRLTVT.

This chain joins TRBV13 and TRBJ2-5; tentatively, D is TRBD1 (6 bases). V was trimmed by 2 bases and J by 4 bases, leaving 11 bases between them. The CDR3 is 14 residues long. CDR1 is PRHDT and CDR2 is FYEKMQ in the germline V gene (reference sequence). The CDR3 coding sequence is TGTGCCAGCAGCTTAAGAGGGGGAAGAGAGACCCAGTACTTC. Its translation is CASSLRGGRETQYF.

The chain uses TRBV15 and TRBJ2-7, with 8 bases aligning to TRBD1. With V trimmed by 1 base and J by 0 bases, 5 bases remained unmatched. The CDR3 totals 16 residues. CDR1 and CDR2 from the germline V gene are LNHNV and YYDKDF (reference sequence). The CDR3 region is CATSRATGGSSYEQYF. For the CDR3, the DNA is TGTGCCACCAGCAGAGCTACAGGGGGTTCCTCCTACGAGCAGTACTTC.

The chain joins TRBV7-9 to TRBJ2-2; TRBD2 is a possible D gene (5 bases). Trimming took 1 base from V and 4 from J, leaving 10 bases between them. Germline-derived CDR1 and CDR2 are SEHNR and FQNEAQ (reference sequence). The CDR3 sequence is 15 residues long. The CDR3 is CASSLGAGGTGELFF. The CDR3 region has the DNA TGTGCCAGCAGCTTAGGCGCAGGAGGCACCGGGGAGCTGTTTTTT.

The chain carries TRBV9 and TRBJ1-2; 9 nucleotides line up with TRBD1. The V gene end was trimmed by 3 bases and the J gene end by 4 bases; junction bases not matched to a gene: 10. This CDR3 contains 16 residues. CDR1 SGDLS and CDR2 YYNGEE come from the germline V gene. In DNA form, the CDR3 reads TGTGCCAGCAGCGGGCGGACCGGGACAGGGCTCTATGGCTACACCTTC. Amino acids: CASSGRTGTGLYGYTF.

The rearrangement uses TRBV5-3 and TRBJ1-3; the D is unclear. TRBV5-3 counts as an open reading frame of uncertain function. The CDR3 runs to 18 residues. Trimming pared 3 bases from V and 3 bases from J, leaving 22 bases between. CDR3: CARSYRVRSACGGNTIYF. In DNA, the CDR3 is TGTGCCAGAAGCTACCGGGTTCGTTCGGCTTGCGGTGGAAACACCATATATTTT.

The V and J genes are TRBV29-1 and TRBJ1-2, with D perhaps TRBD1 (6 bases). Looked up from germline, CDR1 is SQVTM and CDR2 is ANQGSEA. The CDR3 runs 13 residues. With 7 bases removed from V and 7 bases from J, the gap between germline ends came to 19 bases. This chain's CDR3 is CSAGEQGARGYTF. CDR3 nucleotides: TGCAGCGCCGGGGAACAGGGCGCCCGTGGCTACACCTTC.

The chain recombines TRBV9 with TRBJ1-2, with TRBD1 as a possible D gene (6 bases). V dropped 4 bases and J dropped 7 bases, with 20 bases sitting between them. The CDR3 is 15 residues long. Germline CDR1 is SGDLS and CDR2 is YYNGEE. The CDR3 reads CASSSAIKRGFGYTF. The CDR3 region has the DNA TGTGCCAGCAGCTCGGCCATAAAGAGGGGGTTTGGCTACACCTTC.